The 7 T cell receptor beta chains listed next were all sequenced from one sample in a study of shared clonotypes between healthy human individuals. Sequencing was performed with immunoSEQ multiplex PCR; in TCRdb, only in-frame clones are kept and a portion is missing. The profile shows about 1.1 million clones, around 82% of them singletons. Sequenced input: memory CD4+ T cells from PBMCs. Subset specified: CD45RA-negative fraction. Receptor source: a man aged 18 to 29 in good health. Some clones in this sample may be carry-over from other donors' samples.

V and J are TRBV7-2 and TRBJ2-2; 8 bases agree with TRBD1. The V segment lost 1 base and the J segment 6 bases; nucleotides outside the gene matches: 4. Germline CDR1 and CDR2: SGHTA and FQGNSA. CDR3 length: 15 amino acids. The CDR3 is CASSLGQGMAGELFF. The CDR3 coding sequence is TGTGCCAGCAGCTTAGGACAGGGGATGGCCGGGGAGCTGTTTTTT.

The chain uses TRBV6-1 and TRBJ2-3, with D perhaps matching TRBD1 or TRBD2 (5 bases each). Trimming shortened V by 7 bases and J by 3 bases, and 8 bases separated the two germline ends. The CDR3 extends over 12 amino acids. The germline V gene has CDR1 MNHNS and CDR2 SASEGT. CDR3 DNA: TGTGCCAGCATGGGACGGACAGATACGCAGTATTTT. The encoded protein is CASMGRTDTQYF.

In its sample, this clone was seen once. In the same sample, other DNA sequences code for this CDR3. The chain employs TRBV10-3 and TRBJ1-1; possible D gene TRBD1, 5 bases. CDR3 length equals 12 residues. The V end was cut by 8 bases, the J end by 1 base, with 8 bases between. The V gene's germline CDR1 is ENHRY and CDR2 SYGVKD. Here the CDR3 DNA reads TGTGCCATCTCTGGACAGAACACTGAAGCTTTCTTT. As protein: CAISGQNTEAFF.

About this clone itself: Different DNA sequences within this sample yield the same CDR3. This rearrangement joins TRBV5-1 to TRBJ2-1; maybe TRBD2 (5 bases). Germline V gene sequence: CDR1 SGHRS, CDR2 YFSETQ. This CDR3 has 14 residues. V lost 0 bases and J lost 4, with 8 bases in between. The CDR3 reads CASSLGSVYNEQFF. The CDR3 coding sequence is TGCGCCAGCAGCTTGGGTAGCGTTTACAATGAGCAGTTCTTC.

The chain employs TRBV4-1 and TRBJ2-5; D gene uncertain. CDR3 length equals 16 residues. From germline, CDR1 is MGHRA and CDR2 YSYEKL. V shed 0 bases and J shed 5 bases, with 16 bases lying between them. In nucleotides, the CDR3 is TGCGCCAGCAGCCAAGATTTAGTTGGCGGAGAGGAGACCCAGTACTTC. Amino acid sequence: CASSQDLVGGEETQYF.

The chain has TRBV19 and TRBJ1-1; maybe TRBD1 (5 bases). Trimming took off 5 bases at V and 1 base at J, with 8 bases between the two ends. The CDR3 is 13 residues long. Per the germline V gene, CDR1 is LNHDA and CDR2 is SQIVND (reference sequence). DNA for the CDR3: TGTGCCAGTAGTTACGACAGGAACACTGAAGCTTTCTTT. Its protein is CASSYDRNTEAFF.

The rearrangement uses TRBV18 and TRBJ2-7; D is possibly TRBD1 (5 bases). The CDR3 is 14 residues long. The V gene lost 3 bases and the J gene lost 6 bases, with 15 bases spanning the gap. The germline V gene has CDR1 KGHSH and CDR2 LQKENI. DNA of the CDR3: TGTGCCAGCTCACCGATGGGGCGGCTTGGCGAGCAGTACTTC. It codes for CASSPMGRLGEQYF.